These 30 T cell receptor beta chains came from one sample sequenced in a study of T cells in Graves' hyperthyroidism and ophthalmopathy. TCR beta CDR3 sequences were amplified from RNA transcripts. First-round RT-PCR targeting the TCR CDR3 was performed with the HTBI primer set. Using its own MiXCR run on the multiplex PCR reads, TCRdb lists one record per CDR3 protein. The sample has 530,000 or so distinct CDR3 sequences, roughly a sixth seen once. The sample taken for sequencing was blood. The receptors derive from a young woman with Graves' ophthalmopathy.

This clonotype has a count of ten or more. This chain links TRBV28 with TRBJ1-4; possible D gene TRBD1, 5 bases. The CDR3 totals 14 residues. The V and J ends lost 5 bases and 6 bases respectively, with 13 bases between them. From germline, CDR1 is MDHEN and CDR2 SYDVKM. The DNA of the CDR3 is TGTGCCAGCAGTCCGGGGGGAGGGTATGAAAAACTGTTTTTT. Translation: CASSPGGGYEKLFF.

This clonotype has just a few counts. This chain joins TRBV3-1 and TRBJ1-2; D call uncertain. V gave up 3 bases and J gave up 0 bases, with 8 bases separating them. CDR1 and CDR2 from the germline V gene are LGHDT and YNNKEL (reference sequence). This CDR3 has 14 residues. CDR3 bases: TGTGCCAGCAGCCAGAAGGGTTCTAACTATGGCTACACCTTC. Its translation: CASSQKGSNYGYTF. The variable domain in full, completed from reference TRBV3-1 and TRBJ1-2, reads DTAVSQTPKYLVTQMGNDKSIKCEQNLGHDTMYWYKQDSKKFLKIMFSYNNKELIINETVPNRFSPKSPDKAHLNLHINSLELGDSAVYFCASSQKGSNYGYTFGSGTRLTVV.

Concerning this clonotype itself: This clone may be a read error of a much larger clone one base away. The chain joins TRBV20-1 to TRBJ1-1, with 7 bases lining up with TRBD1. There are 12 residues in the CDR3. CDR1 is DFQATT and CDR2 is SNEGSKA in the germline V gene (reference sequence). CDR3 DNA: TGCAGTGTCAAGGGGGCGAACGCTGAAGCTTTCTTT. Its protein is CSVKGANAEAFF.

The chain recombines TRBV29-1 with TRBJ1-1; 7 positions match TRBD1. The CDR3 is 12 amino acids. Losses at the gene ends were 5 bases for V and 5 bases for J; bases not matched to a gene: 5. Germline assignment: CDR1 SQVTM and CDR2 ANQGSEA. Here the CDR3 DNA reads TGCAGCGTTAGTTCAGGGGGAACTGAAGCTTTCTTT. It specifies CSVSSGGTEAFF. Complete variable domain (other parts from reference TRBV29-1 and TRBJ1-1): SAVISQKPSRDICQRGTSLTIQCQVDSQVTMMFWYRQQPGQSLTLIATANQGSEATYESGFVIDKFPISRPNLTFSTLTVSNMSPEDSSIYLCSVSSGGTEAFFGQGTRLTVV.

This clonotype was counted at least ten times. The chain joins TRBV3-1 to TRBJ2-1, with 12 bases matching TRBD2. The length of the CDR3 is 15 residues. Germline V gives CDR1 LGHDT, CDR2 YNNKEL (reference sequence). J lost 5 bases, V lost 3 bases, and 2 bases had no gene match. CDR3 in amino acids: CASSQRTSGDNEQFF. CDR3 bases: TGTGCCAGCAGCCAGCGGACTAGCGGGGACAATGAGCAGTTCTTC.

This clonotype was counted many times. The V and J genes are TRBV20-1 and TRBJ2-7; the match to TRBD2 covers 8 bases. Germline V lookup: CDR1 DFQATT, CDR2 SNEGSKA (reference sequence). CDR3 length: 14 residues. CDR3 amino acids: CSVLASGLSYEQYF. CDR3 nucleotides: TGCTCCGTCCTCGCTAGCGGGCTGTCCTACGAGCAGTACTTC.

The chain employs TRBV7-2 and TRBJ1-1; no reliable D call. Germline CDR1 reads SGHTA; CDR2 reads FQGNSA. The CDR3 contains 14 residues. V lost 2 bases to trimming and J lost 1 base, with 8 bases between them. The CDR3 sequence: CASSLRVQNTEAFF. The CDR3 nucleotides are TGTGCCAGCAGCTTAAGGGTCCAGAACACTGAAGCTTTCTTT.

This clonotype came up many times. Written as DNA, the CDR3 is TGTGCCAGCAGCACATCAGGGACCCGGCGGGAGACCCAGTACTTC. Translation: CASSTSGTRRETQYF. The V call is TRBV7-2, the J call TRBJ2-5, with D perhaps given as TRBD1 or TRBD2 (5 bases each). CDR1 is SGHTA and CDR2 is FQGNSA in the germline V gene. The CDR3 sequence is 15 residues long. V was shortened by 5 bases and J by 5 bases, with 18 bases between the two germline ends.

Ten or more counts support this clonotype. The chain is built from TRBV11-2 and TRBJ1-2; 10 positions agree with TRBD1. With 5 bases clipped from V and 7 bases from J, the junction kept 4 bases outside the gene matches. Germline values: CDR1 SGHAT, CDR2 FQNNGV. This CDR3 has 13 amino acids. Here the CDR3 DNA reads TGTGCCAGCAGCGACGGGACAGGGGTTGGCTACACCTTC. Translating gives CASSDGTGVGYTF. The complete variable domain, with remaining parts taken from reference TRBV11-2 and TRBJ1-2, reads EAGVAQSPRYKIIEKRQSVAFWCNPISGHATLYWYQQILGQGPKLLIQFQNNGVVDDSQLPKDRFSAERLKGVDSTLKIQPAKLEDSAVYLCASSDGTGVGYTFGSGTRLTVV.

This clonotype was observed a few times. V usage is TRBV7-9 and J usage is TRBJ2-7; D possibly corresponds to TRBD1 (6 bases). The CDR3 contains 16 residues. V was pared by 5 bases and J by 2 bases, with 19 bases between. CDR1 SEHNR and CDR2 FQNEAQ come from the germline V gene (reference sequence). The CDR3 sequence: CASSADYRDNAYEQYF. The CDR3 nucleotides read TGTGCCAGCAGCGCAGATTACCGGGACAATGCCTACGAGCAGTACTTC.

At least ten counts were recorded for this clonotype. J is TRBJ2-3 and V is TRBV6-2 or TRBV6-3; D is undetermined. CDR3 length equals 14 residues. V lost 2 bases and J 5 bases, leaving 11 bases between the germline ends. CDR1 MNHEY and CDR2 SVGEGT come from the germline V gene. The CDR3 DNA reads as TGTGCCAGCAGTTACGGTTGGACCCAAGATACGCAGTATTTT. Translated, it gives CASSYGWTQDTQYF.

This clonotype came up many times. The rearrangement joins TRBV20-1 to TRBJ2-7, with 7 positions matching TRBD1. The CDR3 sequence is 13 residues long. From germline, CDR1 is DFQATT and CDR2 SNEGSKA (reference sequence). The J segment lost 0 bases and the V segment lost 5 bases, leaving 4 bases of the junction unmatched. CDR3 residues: CSAGDRNSYEQYF. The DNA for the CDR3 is TGCAGTGCTGGGGACAGAAACTCCTACGAGCAGTACTTC.

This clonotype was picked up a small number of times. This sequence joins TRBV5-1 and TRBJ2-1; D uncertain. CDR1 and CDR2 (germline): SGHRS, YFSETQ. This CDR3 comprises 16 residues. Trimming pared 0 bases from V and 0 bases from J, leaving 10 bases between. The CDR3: CASSLGVRSSYNEQFF. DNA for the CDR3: TGCGCCAGCAGCTTGGGGGTGCGGAGCTCCTACAATGAGCAGTTCTTC.

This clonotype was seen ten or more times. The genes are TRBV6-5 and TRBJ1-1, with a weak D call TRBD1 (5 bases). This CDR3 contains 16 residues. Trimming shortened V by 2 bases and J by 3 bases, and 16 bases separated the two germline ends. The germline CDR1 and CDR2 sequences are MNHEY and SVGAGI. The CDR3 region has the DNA TGTGCCAGCAGTTACCGGTTCCGACAGCTGTACACTGAAGCTTTCTTT. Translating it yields CASSYRFRQLYTEAFF.

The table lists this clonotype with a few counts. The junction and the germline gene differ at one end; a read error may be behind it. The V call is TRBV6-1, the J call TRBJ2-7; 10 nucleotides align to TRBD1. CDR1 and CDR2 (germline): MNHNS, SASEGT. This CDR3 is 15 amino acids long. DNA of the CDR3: TGTGCCGGCAGTCCGGGACAGGGGATATCCCACGAGCAGTACTTC. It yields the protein CAGSPGQGISHEQYF.

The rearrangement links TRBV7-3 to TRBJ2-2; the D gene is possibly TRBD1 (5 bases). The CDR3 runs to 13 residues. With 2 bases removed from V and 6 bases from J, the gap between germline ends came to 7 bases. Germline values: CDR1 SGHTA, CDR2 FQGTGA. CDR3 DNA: TGTGCCAGCAGCTTATCAGGGCCCGGGGAGCTGTTTTTT. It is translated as CASSLSGPGELFF. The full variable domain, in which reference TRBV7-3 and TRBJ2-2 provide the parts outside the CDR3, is GAGVSQTPSNKVTEKGKYVELRCDPISGHTALYWYRQSLGQGPEFLIYFQGTGAADDSGLPNDRFFAVRPEGSVSTLKIQRTERGDSAVYLCASSLSGPGELFFGEGSRLTVL.

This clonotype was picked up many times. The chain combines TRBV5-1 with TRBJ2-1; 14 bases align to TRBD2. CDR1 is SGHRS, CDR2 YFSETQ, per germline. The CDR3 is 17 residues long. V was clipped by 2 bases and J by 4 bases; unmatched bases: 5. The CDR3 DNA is TGCGCCAGCAGCTTCGGGACTAGCGGGAGTTTATACAATGAGCAGTTCTTC. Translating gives CASSFGTSGSLYNEQFF.

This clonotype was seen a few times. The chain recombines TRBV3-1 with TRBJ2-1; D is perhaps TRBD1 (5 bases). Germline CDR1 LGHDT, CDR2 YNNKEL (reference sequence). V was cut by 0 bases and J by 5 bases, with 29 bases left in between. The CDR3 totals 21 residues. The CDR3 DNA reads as TGTGCCAGCAGCCAAGAACCAGTCTGGCAGGGTTTAATAGTGGGCGACAATGAGCAGTTCTTC. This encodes CASSQEPVWQGLIVGDNEQFF.

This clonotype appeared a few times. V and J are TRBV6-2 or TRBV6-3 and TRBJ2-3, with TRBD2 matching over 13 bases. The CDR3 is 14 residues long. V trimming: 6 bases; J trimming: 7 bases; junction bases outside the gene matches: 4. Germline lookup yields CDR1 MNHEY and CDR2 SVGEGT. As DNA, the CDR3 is TGTGCCAGCAGACTAGCGGGAGGGCCACATACGCAGTATTTT. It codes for CASRLAGGPHTQYF.

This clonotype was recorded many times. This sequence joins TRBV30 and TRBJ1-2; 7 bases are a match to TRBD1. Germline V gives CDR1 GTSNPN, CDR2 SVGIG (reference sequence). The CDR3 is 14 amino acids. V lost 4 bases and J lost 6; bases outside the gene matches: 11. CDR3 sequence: CAWTRGEGANGYTF. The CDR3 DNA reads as TGTGCCTGGACCCGAGGGGAGGGGGCGAATGGCTACACCTTC.

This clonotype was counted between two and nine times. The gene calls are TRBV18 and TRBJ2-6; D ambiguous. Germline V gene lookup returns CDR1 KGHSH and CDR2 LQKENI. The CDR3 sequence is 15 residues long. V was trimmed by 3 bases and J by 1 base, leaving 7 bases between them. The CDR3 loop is CASSPWVSGANVLTF. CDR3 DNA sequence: TGTGCCAGCTCACCCTGGGTTTCTGGGGCCAACGTCCTGACTTTC.

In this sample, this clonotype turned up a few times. The CDR3 DNA reads as TGTGCCAGCAGCCTTTTAGCGGGAGGAACCTACGAGCAGTACTTC. Translation gives CASSLLAGGTYEQYF. J is TRBJ2-7 and V is TRBV6-2 or TRBV6-3; 10 positions match TRBD2. The V segment lost 6 bases and the J segment 2 bases; nucleotides outside the gene matches: 7. The CDR3 runs 15 residues. Germline CDR1 and CDR2: MNHEY and SVGEGT.

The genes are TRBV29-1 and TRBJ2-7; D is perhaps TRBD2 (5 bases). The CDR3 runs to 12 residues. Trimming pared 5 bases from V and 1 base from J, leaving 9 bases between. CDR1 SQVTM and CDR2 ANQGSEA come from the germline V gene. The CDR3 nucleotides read TGCAGCGTTTCAGAGGGTTCCTACGAGCAGTACTTC. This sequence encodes CSVSEGSYEQYF.

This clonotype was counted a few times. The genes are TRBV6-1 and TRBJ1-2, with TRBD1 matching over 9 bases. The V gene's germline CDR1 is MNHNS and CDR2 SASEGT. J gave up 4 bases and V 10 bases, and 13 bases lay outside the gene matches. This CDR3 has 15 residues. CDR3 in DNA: TGTGCCATCGAGTCCCGGGACAGGGTCGGCTATGGCTACACCTTC. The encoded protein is CAIESRDRVGYGYTF.

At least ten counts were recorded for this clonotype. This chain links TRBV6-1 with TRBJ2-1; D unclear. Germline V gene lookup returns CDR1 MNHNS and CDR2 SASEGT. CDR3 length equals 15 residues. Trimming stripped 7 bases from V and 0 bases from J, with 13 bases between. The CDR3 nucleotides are TGTGCCAGCATCCTTGTCCCCAACTCCTACAATGAGCAGTTCTTC. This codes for CASILVPNSYNEQFF.

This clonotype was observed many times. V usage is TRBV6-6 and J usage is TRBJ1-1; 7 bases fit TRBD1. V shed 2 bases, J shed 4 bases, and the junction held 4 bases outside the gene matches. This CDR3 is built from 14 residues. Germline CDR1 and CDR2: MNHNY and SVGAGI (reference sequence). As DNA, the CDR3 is TGTGCCAGCAGTTACGACAGGGCTCGCACTGAAGCTTTCTTT. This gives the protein CASSYDRARTEAFF.

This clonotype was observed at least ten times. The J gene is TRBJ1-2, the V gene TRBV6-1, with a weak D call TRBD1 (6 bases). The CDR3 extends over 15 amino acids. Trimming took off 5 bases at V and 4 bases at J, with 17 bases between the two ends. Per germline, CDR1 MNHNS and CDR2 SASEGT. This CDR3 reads CASSPQGTGSYGYTF. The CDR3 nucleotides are TGTGCCAGCAGTCCCCAGGGGACGGGGAGCTATGGCTACACCTTC.

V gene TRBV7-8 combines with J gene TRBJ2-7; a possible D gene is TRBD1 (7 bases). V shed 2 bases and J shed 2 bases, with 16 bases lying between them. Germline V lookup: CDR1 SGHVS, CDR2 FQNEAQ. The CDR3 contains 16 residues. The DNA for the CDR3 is TGTGCCAGCAGCTTATCTCCAGGGGGGATCCCCTACGAGCAGTACTTC. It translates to CASSLSPGGIPYEQYF.

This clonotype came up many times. CDR3 bases: TGTGCCAGCAGTCTCGGACAGGGTTCGGGTTTGACTGAAGCTTTCTTT. Amino acids: CASSLGQGSGLTEAFF. The V and J genes are TRBV27 and TRBJ1-1; 8 positions match TRBD1. The germline gives CDR1 MNHEY, CDR2 SMNVEV (reference sequence). The CDR3 has 16 residues. The trim removed 5 bases at V and 5 bases at J, leaving 13 bases unmatched.

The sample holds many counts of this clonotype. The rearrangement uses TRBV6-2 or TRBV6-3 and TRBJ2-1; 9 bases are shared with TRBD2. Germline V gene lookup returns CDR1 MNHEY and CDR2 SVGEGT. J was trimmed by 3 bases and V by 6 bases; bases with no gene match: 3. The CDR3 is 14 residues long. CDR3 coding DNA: TGTGCCAGCAGCATGACTAGCGGCTACAATGAGCAGTTCTTC. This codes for CASSMTSGYNEQFF.